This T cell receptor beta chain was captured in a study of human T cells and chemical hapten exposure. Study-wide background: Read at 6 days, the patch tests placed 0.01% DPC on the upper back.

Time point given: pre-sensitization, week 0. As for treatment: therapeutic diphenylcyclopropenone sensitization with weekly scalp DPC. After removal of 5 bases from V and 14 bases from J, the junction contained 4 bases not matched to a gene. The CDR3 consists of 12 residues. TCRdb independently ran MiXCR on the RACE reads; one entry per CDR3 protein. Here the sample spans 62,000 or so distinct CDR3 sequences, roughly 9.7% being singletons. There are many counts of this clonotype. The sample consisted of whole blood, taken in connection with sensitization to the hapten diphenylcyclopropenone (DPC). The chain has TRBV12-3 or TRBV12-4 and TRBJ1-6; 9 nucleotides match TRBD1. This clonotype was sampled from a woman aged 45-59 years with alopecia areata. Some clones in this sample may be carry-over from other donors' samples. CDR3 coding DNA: TGTGCCAGCAGTCCGGGACAGGGTTCCCTCCACTTT. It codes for CASSPGQGSLHF.